The rows below give T cell receptor beta chains drawn from one sample of a study of blood T cell repertoires in COVID-19. Method: immunoSEQ multiplex PCR; TCRdb's copy keeps in-frame clones and lacks some. The sample consists of 140,000 to 150,000 clones, 88% of them appearing once. The specimen was PBMCs or T cells enriched from blood (not recorded which). The receptors stem from a woman aged 30 to 39 with acute COVID-19. CDR3s include the opening cysteine and the closing phenylalanine or tryptophan. D genes are given only for firm matches. Size is stated for part of the rows, as once, few or many counts, or as a class when the clone is expanded.

v_call	clone_size	cdr3_length	j_call	d_call	cdr3_nt	cdr3_aa
TRBV28	.	15	TRBJ2-5	TRBD1	TGTGCCAGCAGTTTTAGACAGGGGGATGGAGAGACCCAGTACTTC	CASSFRQGDGETQYF
TRBV2	.	14	TRBJ1-1	TRBD1	TGTGCCAGCAGAGAGACAGGGTTAGACACTGAAGCTTTCTTT	CASRETGLDTEAFF
TRBV27	.	16	TRBJ1-5	TRBD1	TGTGCCAGCAGTAAAACCGACAGGGGGGCCGATCAGCCCCAGCATTTT	CASSKTDRGADQPQHF
TRBV5-1	.	15	TRBJ2-5	.	TGCGCCAGCAGCTTGGCGCCGGGTGCCCAAGAGACCCAGTACTTC	CASSLAPGAQETQYF
TRBV27	.	14	TRBJ1-2	.	TGTGCCAGCAGTTTCCAGGGCTTAAACTATGGCTACACCTTC	CASSFQGLNYGYTF
TRBV7-7	.	16	TRBJ2-2	.	TGTGCTAGCAGCCCCGGCGGGGCCACGAACACCGGGGAGCTGTTTTTT	CASSPGGATNTGELFF
TRBV7-2	.	15	TRBJ1-4	.	TGTGCCAGCAGCTTACTCGGGGGTGTGGGTGAAAAACTGTTTTTT	CASSLLGGVGEKLFF
TRBV5-1	few	15	TRBJ2-1	TRBD1	TGCGCCAGCAGCTTCACCCGACAGGGGTACAATGAGCAGTTCTTC	CASSFTRQGYNEQFF
TRBV14	.	14	TRBJ2-1	.	TGTGCCAGCAGCCCGATAGCCATCTACAATGAGCAGTTCTTC	CASSPIAIYNEQFF
TRBV24-1	once	16	TRBJ1-5	.	TGTGCCACCAGTGATGCGTCGCGCGGAAGCAATCAGCCCCAGCATTTT	CATSDASRGSNQPQHF
TRBV27	once	16	TRBJ2-1	.	TGTGCCAGCAGTCCAGCCGCTAGCGGTACAGGGTTGGGGCAGTTCTTC	CASSPAASGTGLGQFF
TRBV7-9	.	16	TRBJ1-1	.	TGTGCCAGCAGCGGTAAAGGGGTGACCGAGAACACTGAAGCTTTCTTT	CASSGKGVTENTEAFF
TRBV28	.	14	TRBJ2-7	TRBD1	TGTGCCAGCAGTCCCTGGACAGGAACCTACGAGCAGTACTTC	CASSPWTGTYEQYF
TRBV5-8	.	15	TRBJ2-1	.	TGTGCCAGCAGCTTGGGACTAGGAGGGAGGAATGAGCAGTTCTTC	CASSLGLGGRNEQFF
TRBV21-1	.	16	TRBJ2-3	.	TGTGCCAGCACCAAACCGTGGGACAGGGAAGAAGATACGCAGTATTTT	CASTKPWDREEDTQYF
TRBV2	.	13	TRBJ2-3	.	TGTGCCAGCAGGTTGCCCACGGGGGATACGCAGTATTTT	CASRLPTGDTQYF
TRBV7-9	.	15	TRBJ1-4	TRBD1	TGTGCCAGCAGCCCGCGACAGGGGACTAATGAAAAACTGTTTTTT	CASSPRQGTNEKLFF
TRBV6-1	once	15	TRBJ1-5	.	TGTGCCAGCAGTGAATTGGGGGGGGGCCATCAGCCCCAGCATTTT	CASSELGGGHQPQHF
TRBV6-6	.	15	TRBJ2-2	.	TGTGCCAGCAGCCAACTAGGGGGAGAGACCGGGGAGCTGTTTTTT	CASSQLGGETGELFF
TRBV19	.	13	TRBJ2-1	.	TGTGCCAGTAGTATAGCCGAGGACTTGCCCCGGGTCTTC	CASSIAEDLPRVF
TRBV3-1/TRBV3-2	.	13	TRBJ2-5	.	TGTGCCAGCAGCCATATCTCGAGAGAGACCCAGTACTTC	CASSHISRETQYF
TRBV11-3	.	14	TRBJ2-3	.	TGTGCCAGCAGCTTAGGGCAGGGCACAGATACGCAGTATTTT	CASSLGQGTDTQYF
TRBV10-3	.	15	TRBJ1-4	.	TGTGCCATCAGCGATTGGGAGGGTGCTAATGAAAAACTGTTTTTT	CAISDWEGANEKLFF
TRBV5-1	few	16	TRBJ2-2	TRBD2	TGCGCCAGCAGCTTGTCCCTAGCGGGAGTTCCCGGGGAGCTGTTTTTT	CASSLSLAGVPGELFF
TRBV10-3	.	13	TRBJ1-1	.	TGTGCCGTCGCGTCCGGGTCCTTCACTGAAGCTTTCTTT	CAVASGSFTEAFF